The 3 T cell receptor beta chains reported below all come from one sample, sequenced in a study of T cells after yellow fever vaccination (dated by TCRdb to between 2018 and 2021). The treatment or condition tag for this specimen amounts to: live attenuated yellow fever vaccine strain. Receptors were amplified or captured by 5' RACE. Sequencing was performed on an Illumina HiSeq 2500. TCRdb reworked the public reads: Q25 trimming with fastp, MiXCR clone assembly, productive beta chains retained. Every distinct CDR3 protein forms one entry, paired with its most common genes and DNA. For this sample there are about 220,000 distinct CDR3 sequences; approximately 6.7% appear just once. The top ten clonotypes cover approximately 0.99% of the sample. The sample consisted of CD4+ T cells sorted from PBMCs, taken on the day of the yellow fever booster vaccination. The source is a young man who received the YFV17D yellow fever vaccine.

The J gene is TRBJ1-5, the V gene TRBV19, with a possible D match to TRBD1 (6 bases). V lost 10 bases and J 7 bases, leaving 14 bases between the germline ends. Germline loops: CDR1 LNHDA, CDR2 SQIVND (reference sequence). The CDR3 is made up of 12 amino acids. The CDR3 sequence is CATSSRGQPQHF. CDR3 DNA: TGTGCCACCTCAAGTAGGGGGCAGCCCCAGCATTTT.

The V and J genes are TRBV20-1 and TRBJ1-2; 9 bases align to TRBD1. V gave up 1 base and J gave up 4 bases; unmatched junction bases: 4. The CDR3 is 14 residues long. CDR1 and CDR2 (germline): DFQATT, SNEGSKA (reference sequence). The CDR3 sequence is CSARAGQGIYGYTF. CDR3 coding DNA: TGCAGTGCTAGAGCAGGACAGGGGATCTATGGCTACACCTTC.

The rearrangement links TRBV19 to TRBJ2-2; the D gene is possibly TRBD2 (5 bases). CDR1 is LNHDA, CDR2 SQIVND, per germline (reference sequence). This CDR3 has 14 amino acids. Trimming cost V 3 bases and J 4 bases, with 9 bases left between them. CDR3 nucleotide sequence: TGTGCCAGTAGTATTACGGGAAGCACCGGGGAGCTGTTTTTT. Encoded protein: CASSITGSTGELFF. Full variable domain (missing parts from reference TRBV19 and TRBJ2-2): DGGITQSPKYLFRKEGQNVTLSCEQNLNHDAMYWYRQDPGQGLRLIYYSQIVNDFQKGDIAEGYSVSREKKESFPLTVTSAQKNPTAFYLCASSITGSTGELFFGEGSRLTVL.